The clone carrying this T cell receptor beta chain was seen a handful of times. Its cognate antigen is unknown. The record originates from a study of identical twins. A universal primer site arose from template switching, and cDNA bore unique molecular identifiers. MiXCR was run by TCRdb on the 5' RACE reads, yielding one entry per CDR3 protein. The sample lists just under 550,000 distinct CDR3 sequences; 13% to 15% were seen once. Study-level points and caveats: The analysis was cross-sectional rather than longitudinal within donors. Less excess twin sharing appeared in beta out-of-frame sequences.

This CDR3 comprises 12 residues. The germline V and J ends were trimmed by 2 bases and 5 bases, with 7 bases remaining between them. These data were also filed under a second study, of yellow fever vaccine responses in identical twins.

Sample: CD4+ T cells sorted from blood. The source is a woman aged 18-30 years in good health. V gene TRBV12-3 or TRBV12-4 combines with J gene TRBJ2-7; D ambiguous. The CDR3 here is CASSLPPNEQYF. The CDR3 bases are TGTGCCAGCAGTTTACCTCCTAACGAGCAGTACTTC.